Listed here are 32 T cell receptor beta chains from one sample, sequenced in a study of blood T cell repertoires in COVID-19. This table comes from immunoSEQ multiplex PCR, and its TCRdb copy is limited to in-frame clones, with some not included. Of 200,000 to 250,000 clones listed, 70% to 85% are singletons. The sequenced sample consisted of PBMCs or T cells enriched from blood (not recorded which). The receptor source for this set is a woman aged 60-75 years who had recovered from COVID-19.

The rearrangement links TRBV2 to TRBJ2-6, with D unresolved. This CDR3 is built from 14 residues. Deletions cut 5 bases from V and 0 bases from J, with 5 bases between. Germline-derived CDR1 and CDR2 are SNHLY and FYNNEI. CDR3: CASSPSSGANVLTF. CDR3 DNA: TGTGCCAGCAGTCCCTCCTCTGGGGCCAACGTCCTGACTTTC. Variable domain in full (rest from reference TRBV2 and TRBJ2-6): EPEVTQTPSHQVTQMGQEVILRCVPISNHLYFYWYRQILGQKVEFLVSFYNNEISEKSEIFDDQFSVERPDGSNFTLKIRSTKLEDSAMYFCASSPSSGANVLTFGAGSRLTVL.

The V call is TRBV6-2 or TRBV6-3, the J call TRBJ1-4, with 7 bases that match TRBD1. Germline CDR1 is MNHEY and CDR2 is SVGEGT. CDR3 length equals 14 residues. Germline trimming cut 0 bases from V and 7 bases from J; bases unmatched to any gene: 2. CDR3 in amino acids: CASSYSGTVEKLFF. In DNA, the CDR3 is TGTGCCAGCAGTTACTCCGGGACAGTTGAAAAACTGTTTTTT.

The J gene is TRBJ1-2, the V gene TRBV3-1 (or the pseudogene TRBV3-2); a weak D match, TRBD1 (6 bases). This CDR3 has 14 residues. The germline V gene encodes CDR1 LGHDT and CDR2 YNNKEL (reference sequence). Trimming cost V 7 bases and J 2 bases, with 14 bases left between them. The CDR3 bases are TGTGCCAGCACCCCGATGGACAGAAACTATGGCTACACCTTC. Translation: CASTPMDRNYGYTF.

This chain links TRBV11-2 with TRBJ2-1, with TRBD1 identical over 9 bases. V trimming: 7 bases; J trimming: 7 bases; junction bases outside the gene matches: 11. The CDR3 has 15 amino acids. Germline V gives CDR1 SGHAT, CDR2 FQNNGV. The CDR3 region is CASNQNAGTGNEQFF. The CDR3 DNA follows: TGTGCCAGCAACCAGAACGCCGGGACAGGGAATGAGCAGTTCTTC. The full variable domain, completed using reference TRBV11-2 and TRBJ2-1, is EAGVAQSPRYKIIEKRQSVAFWCNPISGHATLYWYQQILGQGPKLLIQFQNNGVVDDSQLPKDRFSAERLKGVDSTLKIQPAKLEDSAVYLCASNQNAGTGNEQFFGPGTRLTVL.

The chain carries TRBV10-3 and TRBJ2-1; 13 bases map to TRBD2. The CDR3 contains 15 residues. CDR1 and CDR2 from the germline V gene are ENHRY and SYGVKD. The V gene end was trimmed by 6 bases and the J gene end by 7 bases; junction bases not matched to a gene: 6. As DNA, the CDR3 is TGTGCCATCAGGGGGACTAGCGGGACTTGGAATGAGCAGTTCTTC. Protein: CAIRGTSGTWNEQFF.

The chain carries TRBV7-8 and TRBJ1-5; D gene unclear. V shed 5 bases and J shed 7 bases, with 18 bases lying between them. The CDR3 covers 15 residues. CDR1 is SGHVS, CDR2 FQNEAQ, per germline. The CDR3: CASSTHSSIRQPQHF. The CDR3 DNA reads as TGTGCCAGCAGCACGCACAGCTCCATCCGGCAGCCCCAGCATTTT.

The chain carries TRBV20-1 and TRBJ1-2, with D unresolved. The length of the CDR3 is 11 residues. Trimming shortened V by 8 bases and J by 10 bases, and 17 bases separated the two germline ends. CDR1 and CDR2 from the germline V gene are DFQATT and SNEGSKA (reference sequence). CDR3 sequence (DNA): TGCAGTCTGATATTCCAGGCGCACTACACCTTC. It encodes CSLIFQAHYTF.

The rearrangement uses TRBV7-9 and TRBJ1-4, with D maybe TRBD1 (6 bases). The CDR3 is 14 amino acids. V lost 2 bases to trimming and J lost 5 bases, with 9 bases between them. Germline V gene sequence: CDR1 SEHNR, CDR2 FQNEAQ (reference sequence). Here the CDR3 DNA reads TGTGCCAGCAGCTTAACAGGGTCCAATGAAAAACTGTTTTTT. Amino acids: CASSLTGSNEKLFF.

This chain joins TRBV7-9 and TRBJ2-3, with 8 bases matching TRBD2. The CDR3 totals 16 residues. Germline CDR1 and CDR2: SEHNR and FQNEAQ (reference sequence). Germline trimming cut 5 bases from V and 3 bases from J; bases unmatched to any gene: 10. The CDR3 spells CASSPGGALGTDTQYF. The CDR3 DNA sequence: TGTGCCAGCAGCCCCGGGGGGGCCTTAGGGACAGATACGCAGTATTTT.

The chain has TRBV6-5 and TRBJ1-6, with TRBD1 matching 10 bases. Trimming at V came to 1 base and at J to 9 bases, leaving 3 bases not matched to a gene. The CDR3 has 15 residues. CDR1 and CDR2 from the germline V gene are MNHEY and SVGAGI. DNA for the CDR3: TGTGCCAGCAGTTACTTGGGACAGGGGACTTCACCCCTCCACTTT. This gives the protein CASSYLGQGTSPLHF.

A few counts support this clone. The V call is TRBV10-3, the J call TRBJ1-2; D possibly corresponds to TRBD1 (6 bases). Germline values: CDR1 ENHRY, CDR2 SYGVKD. V was clipped by 5 bases and J by 2 bases, with 15 bases between them. This CDR3 has 15 residues. CDR3 region: CAISPTGQNNYGYTF. The CDR3 DNA follows: TGTGCCATCAGTCCTACCGGACAGAACAACTATGGCTACACCTTC.

The chain has TRBV6-5 and TRBJ1-1; no firm D call. The CDR3 extends over 12 amino acids. Germline CDR1 and CDR2: MNHEY and SVGAGI. V was clipped by 7 bases and J by 1 base, with 7 bases between them. This CDR3 reads CASNLANTEAFF. The CDR3 DNA sequence: TGTGCCAGCAACCTAGCGAACACTGAAGCTTTCTTT.

The chain combines TRBV7-9 with TRBJ2-1; D perhaps matches TRBD2 (6 bases). V was clipped by 4 bases and J by 6 bases, with 13 bases between them. CDR1 and CDR2 from the germline V gene are SEHNR and FQNEAQ (reference sequence). The CDR3 consists of 14 residues. CDR3 in DNA: TGTGCCAGCAGCTCGAATGGGGGAGGCAATGAGCAGTTCTTC. Protein product: CASSSNGGGNEQFF.

This sequence joins TRBV5-1 and TRBJ1-3; a possible D gene is TRBD1 (6 bases). The length of the CDR3 is 17 residues. Germline V gene sequence: CDR1 SGHRS, CDR2 YFSETQ. V gave up 0 bases and J gave up 4 bases, with 17 bases separating them. The CDR3 loop is CASSLAGSGAAGNTIYF. Here the CDR3 DNA reads TGCGCCAGCAGCTTGGCCGGCTCAGGGGCTGCCGGAAACACCATATATTTT.

The chain has TRBV5-6 and TRBJ2-1; TRBD1 matches at 9 bases. Germline V CDR1 and CDR2: SGHDT, YYEEEE. There are 16 residues in the CDR3. Unmatched junction bases numbered 2, after V lost 0 bases and J lost 1 base. The CDR3 sequence is CASSLGTGVSYNEQFF. CDR3 sequence (DNA): TGTGCCAGCAGCTTGGGGACAGGGGTATCCTACAATGAGCAGTTCTTC.

The gene calls are TRBV7-3 and TRBJ2-5, with 9 bases that match TRBD2. The CDR3 totals 15 residues. Looked up from germline, CDR1 is SGHTA and CDR2 is FQGTGA. After removal of 5 bases from V and 5 bases from J, the junction contained 9 bases not matched to a gene. The chain's CDR3 is CASSPRRTSEETQYF. CDR3 bases: TGTGCCAGCAGCCCGAGGCGGACTAGCGAGGAGACCCAGTACTTC. The full variable domain, with the rest looked up from reference TRBV7-3 and TRBJ2-5, is GAGVSQTPSNKVTEKGKYVELRCDPISGHTALYWYRQSLGQGPEFLIYFQGTGAADDSGLPNDRFFAVRPEGSVSTLKIQRTERGDSAVYLCASSPRRTSEETQYFGPGTRLLVL.

V usage is TRBV5-1 and J usage is TRBJ1-2; tentatively, D is TRBD1 (6 bases). Germline CDR1 and CDR2: SGHRS and YFSETQ. V shed 0 bases and J shed 1 base, with 10 bases lying between them. The CDR3 is 15 amino acids. Written as DNA, the CDR3 is TGCGCCAGCAGCTTGGCCCCGGACAGTAACTATGGCTACACCTTC. As protein: CASSLAPDSNYGYTF.

The chain uses TRBV19 and TRBJ2-3; 8 bases agree with TRBD2. Per the germline V gene, CDR1 is LNHDA and CDR2 is SQIVND (reference sequence). J gave up 5 bases and V 2 bases, and 9 bases lay outside the gene matches. CDR3 length: 16 amino acids. The CDR3 DNA is TGTGCCAGTAGTATATTTACGGGGGGGCCGGGAGATACGCAGTATTTT. This codes for CASSIFTGGPGDTQYF.

The chain links TRBV7-2 to TRBJ1-5; D is unclear. This CDR3 comprises 13 residues. Per germline, CDR1 SGHTA and CDR2 FQGNSA. Deletions cut 3 bases from V and 7 bases from J, with 10 bases between. This chain's CDR3 is CASSFDFRQPQHF. In DNA, the CDR3 is TGTGCCAGCAGCTTCGACTTCAGACAGCCCCAGCATTTT.

This chain uses TRBV13 with TRBJ2-7; D is possibly TRBD1 (6 bases). The CDR3 has 11 amino acids. Trimming shortened V by 4 bases and J by 7 bases, and 8 bases separated the two germline ends. Germline CDR1 is PRHDT and CDR2 is FYEKMQ (reference sequence). Here the CDR3 reads CASSSDREQYF. The DNA of the CDR3 is TGTGCCAGCAGCTCAGACAGGGAGCAGTACTTC.

The genes are TRBV10-3 and TRBJ1-6; tentative D call: TRBD1 (6 bases). V was trimmed by 0 bases and J by 7 bases, leaving 13 bases between them. The V gene's germline CDR1 is ENHRY and CDR2 SYGVKD. The CDR3 extends over 16 amino acids. This chain's CDR3 is CAISESVRGLNSPLHF. The CDR3, as DNA: TGTGCCATCAGTGAGTCGGTCAGGGGTCTGAATTCACCCCTCCACTTT.

V and J are TRBV27 and TRBJ1-1; 7 bases fit TRBD1. The CDR3 is 13 residues long. Germline V CDR1 and CDR2: MNHEY, SMNVEV (reference sequence). V lost 3 bases and J lost 4; bases outside the gene matches: 2. This CDR3 is CASSFDRATEAFF. In nucleotides, the CDR3 is TGTGCCAGCAGTTTTGACAGGGCCACTGAAGCTTTCTTT.

This clone was found a few times. The chain combines TRBV6-5 with TRBJ1-2; 11 nucleotides align to TRBD1. Germline loops: CDR1 MNHEY, CDR2 SVGAGI. There are 15 residues in the CDR3. Trimming took 4 bases from V and 7 from J; bases not matched to a gene: 8. The CDR3 DNA sequence: TGTGCCAGCAGTTCCCGGGACAGGGGGACTGCTGGCTACACCTTC. This sequence encodes CASSSRDRGTAGYTF.

This chain uses TRBV5-1 with TRBJ2-1; 11 bases match TRBD1. The CDR3 extends over 15 amino acids. Germline CDR1 is SGHRS and CDR2 is YFSETQ. V shed 5 bases, J shed 8 bases, and the junction held 9 bases outside the gene matches. The CDR3: CASRFRDRGKDEQFF. CDR3 sequence (DNA): TGCGCCAGCAGATTCCGGGACAGGGGGAAGGATGAGCAGTTCTTC.

The chain has TRBV5-6 and TRBJ1-1; D perhaps matches TRBD1 (6 bases). Germline V gene data show CDR1 as SGHDT and CDR2 as YYEEEE. Trimming cost V 1 base and J 5 bases, with 6 bases left between them. The CDR3 is 12 amino acids. CDR3 coding DNA: TGTGCCAGCAGCTTGACAGGGACTGAAGCTTTCTTT. Protein product: CASSLTGTEAFF.

CDR3 sequence: CASSSTGPGDTEAFF. In nucleotides, the CDR3 is TGTGCCAGCAGCTCGACAGGGCCCGGGGACACTGAAGCTTTCTTT. The rearrangement links TRBV7-9 to TRBJ1-1, with 7 positions matching TRBD1. After removal of 4 bases from V and 3 bases from J, the junction contained 8 bases not matched to a gene. The germline V gene encodes CDR1 SEHNR and CDR2 FQNEAQ (reference sequence). The CDR3 totals 15 residues. Variable domain in full (rest from reference TRBV7-9 and TRBJ1-1): DTGVSQNPRHKITKRGQNVTFRCDPISEHNRLYWYRQTLGQGPEFLTYFQNEAQLEKSRLLSDRFSAERPKGSFSTLEIQRTEQGDSAMYLCASSSTGPGDTEAFFGQGTRLTVV.

V and J are TRBV6-1 and TRBJ1-2; 7 bases are a match to TRBD1. The CDR3 sequence is 15 residues long. The J segment lost 8 bases and the V segment lost 0 bases, leaving 9 bases of the junction unmatched. CDR1 and CDR2 from the germline V gene are MNHNS and SASEGT. CDR3 DNA: TGTGCCAGCAGTGAAGCGCTGGCAGGGGGAGGCGGCTACACCTTC. Translating gives CASSEALAGGGGYTF.

This sequence joins TRBV6-1 and TRBJ2-1; 8 bases fit TRBD2. Germline V gene data show CDR1 as MNHNS and CDR2 as SASEGT. V lost 3 bases to trimming and J lost 15 bases; unmatched junction nucleotides: 7. The CDR3 has 12 residues. The CDR3 DNA sequence: TGTGCCAGCAGTGAGAGAGCGGGAGTGTCGTTCTTC. Translated, it gives CASSERAGVSFF.

This chain uses TRBV5-1 with TRBJ2-4, with 7 bases matching TRBD1. This CDR3 region has 13 residues. The V gene end was trimmed by 2 bases and the J gene end by 7 bases; junction bases not matched to a gene: 3. Germline values: CDR1 SGHRS, CDR2 YFSETQ. The CDR3 protein is CASSLDRDNIQYF. The CDR3 DNA reads as TGCGCCAGCAGCTTAGACAGGGATAACATTCAGTACTTC. Supplemented by reference TRBV5-1 and TRBJ2-4, the full variable domain reads KAGVTQTPRYLIKTRGQQVTLSCSPISGHRSVSWYQQTPGQGLQFLFEYFSETQRNKGNFPGRFSGRQFSNSRSEMNVSTLELGDSALYLCASSLDRDNIQYFGAGTRLSVL.

V usage is TRBV19 and J usage is TRBJ2-7, with 12 positions matching TRBD1. Germline V gene data show CDR1 as LNHDA and CDR2 as SQIVND (reference sequence). J gave up 5 bases and V 0 bases, and 5 bases lay outside the gene matches. The CDR3 loop spans 16 amino acids. The CDR3 spells CASSIDGTGGVHEQYF. The DNA for the CDR3 is TGTGCCAGTAGTATAGATGGGACAGGGGGCGTCCACGAGCAGTACTTC. The full variable domain, in which reference TRBV19 and TRBJ2-7 provide the parts outside the CDR3, is DGGITQSPKYLFRKEGQNVTLSCEQNLNHDAMYWYRQDPGQGLRLIYYSQIVNDFQKGDIAEGYSVSREKKESFPLTVTSAQKNPTAFYLCASSIDGTGGVHEQYFGPGTRLTVT.

The chain employs TRBV29-1 and TRBJ2-2, with 11 positions matching TRBD2. The germline CDR1 and CDR2 sequences are SQVTM and ANQGSEA. J was trimmed by 3 bases and V by 5 bases; bases with no gene match: 5. This CDR3 has 15 amino acids. The CDR3 spells CSVTPSGRYTGELFF. The CDR3 DNA is TGCAGCGTTACCCCTAGCGGGAGGTACACCGGGGAGCTGTTTTTT.

V and J are TRBV29-1 and TRBJ2-1; D perhaps matches TRBD2 (5 bases). Germline-derived CDR1 and CDR2 are SQVTM and ANQGSEA. The CDR3 contains 14 residues. V lost 6 bases to trimming and J lost 4 bases, with 16 bases between them. The CDR3 loop is CSVSLGGSYNEQFF. The DNA of the CDR3 is TGCAGCGTGTCACTAGGCGGCTCGTACAATGAGCAGTTCTTC.